What follows are 6 T cell receptor beta chains derived from one specimen sequenced in a study of blood T cell repertoires in COVID-19. Assay used: immunoSEQ multiplex PCR; TCRdb lists only in-frame clones, some missing. The table lists 300,000 to 350,000 clones, 90% of them singletons. The sample comprised peripheral blood. All receptors come from a woman aged 30 to 39 with COVID-19, enrolled during active disease.

This clone was picked up one time. The V and J genes are TRBV18 and TRBJ2-5; TRBD2 matches 9 bases. The V and J ends lost 3 bases and 5 bases, in that order; junction bases with no gene match: 1. CDR3 length: 13 amino acids. In germline, CDR1 is KGHSH, CDR2 LQKENI. The CDR3 sequence: CASSPGLAETQYF. CDR3 DNA sequence: TGTGCCAGCTCACCGGGACTAGCCGAGACCCAGTACTTC.

Regarding this clone: In the same sample, other DNA sequences code for this CDR3. This chain connects TRBV21-1 to TRBJ1-6; TRBD1, the D gene given by the table, was not confirmed from the DNA. TRBV21-1 corresponds to a pseudogene. The CDR3 runs to 16 residues. CDR3 nucleotides: TGTGCCAGCAGCAAGGACAGGAGCTCCTATAATTCACCCCTCCACTTT. This codes for CASSKDRSSYNSPLHF.

The chain is built from TRBV2 and TRBJ1-2; D perhaps matches TRBD1 (5 bases). CDR1 is SNHLY and CDR2 is FYNNEI in the germline V gene. V dropped 2 bases and J dropped 4 bases, with 17 bases sitting between them. The CDR3 is 16 residues long. CDR3 protein: CASSERMGGASYGYTF. CDR3 nucleotide sequence: TGTGCCAGCAGTGAACGAATGGGGGGAGCCTCCTATGGCTACACCTTC.

The chain uses TRBV7-9 and TRBJ2-3, with D uncertain. CDR1 and CDR2 from the germline V gene are SEHNR and FQNEAQ (reference sequence). This CDR3 is built from 11 residues. With 3 bases removed from V and 9 bases from J, the gap between germline ends came to 7 bases. CDR3 DNA: TGTGCCAGCAGCTTCGAGCCAACGCAGTATTTT. Translation: CASSFEPTQYF. The whole variable domain, filled in from reference TRBV7-9 and TRBJ2-3, reads DTGVSQNPRHKITKRGQNVTFRCDPISEHNRLYWYRQTLGQGPEFLTYFQNEAQLEKSRLLSDRFSAERPKGSFSTLEIQRTEQGDSAMYLCASSFEPTQYFGPGTRLTVL.

The V gene is TRBV29-1, the J gene TRBJ1-2, with a possible D match to TRBD1 (6 bases). The CDR3 consists of 11 residues. The V gene's germline CDR1 is SQVTM and CDR2 ANQGSEA. The ends were cut back, 4 bases at V and 7 bases at J, with 10 bases in the middle. DNA for the CDR3: TGCAGCGTTGTCACAGGGCCTGGCTACACCTTC. Residues: CSVVTGPGYTF.

This clone was found a few times. The rearrangement uses TRBV11-2 and TRBJ1-2; D gene ambiguous. The CDR3 extends over 16 amino acids. Germline V gene sequence: CDR1 SGHAT, CDR2 FQNNGV. The V end was cut by 2 bases, the J end by 0 bases, with 13 bases between. CDR3 protein: CASSLLAGGANYGYTF. The CDR3 DNA sequence: TGTGCCAGCAGCTTACTAGCGGGCGGAGCTAACTATGGCTACACCTTC.